This T cell receptor beta chain was observed in a study of identical twins. V dropped 1 base and J dropped 1 base, with 14 bases sitting between them. Germline V gene lookup returns CDR1 SGHRS and CDR2 YFSETQ. This CDR3 is 16 amino acids long. This clonotype has just a few counts. The antigen is unknown. TCRdb independently ran MiXCR on the 5' RACE reads; one entry per CDR3 protein. This table has fewer than 250,000 distinct CDR3 sequences, around a sixth appearing once. Study-wide findings and caveats: There was more out-of-frame TCR alpha sharing in monozygotic twins than models estimated. Cord blood beta clonotypes present at high abundance carried fewer insertions; no such pattern appeared in memory repertoires.

The same sample was also used in a study of T cells expressing NK-cell markers.

This TCR was sampled from a woman aged 18-35 years in good health. The sequenced material came from CD8+ T cells sorted from blood. The gene calls are TRBV5-1 and TRBJ2-5; D is unclear. In nucleotides, the CDR3 is TGCGCCAGCAGCTTGTACGGCAGTGGGTCCCAAGAGACCCAGTACTTC. It yields the protein CASSLYGSGSQETQYF. Drawing the rest from reference TRBV5-1 and TRBJ2-5, the complete variable domain is KAGVTQTPRYLIKTRGQQVTLSCSPISGHRSVSWYQQTPGQGLQFLFEYFSETQRNKGNFPGRFSGRQFSNSRSEMNVSTLELGDSALYLCASSLYGSGSQETQYFGPGTRLLVL.